This TCR beta chain was identified during a study of blood T cell repertoires in COVID-19. Study context: T cells, B-cell-depleted T cells, or PBMCs provided the cDNA or gDNA that served as material.

The authors' processing: Reference gene primer amplification yielded estimated nucleated cell counts. Sequencing used immunoSEQ multiplex PCR; TCRdb keeps in-frame clones, though not all of them. That table furnishes V, J and clone size, whereas the DNA furnished D and trimming. The sample carries fewer than 350,000 clones, around 90% recorded once. Trimming left V 5 bases short and J 4 bases short, with 14 bases between. The germline gives CDR1 LNHDA, CDR2 SQIVND (reference sequence). The CDR3 is 14 amino acids. The receptor was isolated from a woman aged 25 to 39 with COVID-19, enrolled during active disease. The chain employs TRBV19 and TRBJ1-1; possible D gene TRBD1, 6 bases. The sequenced sample consisted of peripheral blood. This CDR3 reads CASSRQVWGTEAFF. The CDR3 region has the DNA TGTGCCAGTAGTCGACAGGTTTGGGGCACTGAAGCTTTCTTT.